This T cell receptor (beta chain) appears in the sequencing data of a study of identical twins' blood T cells. The CDR3 length is 15 residues. With 4 bases clipped from V and 6 bases from J, the junction kept 10 bases outside the gene matches. Germline lookup yields CDR1 SGHRS and CDR2 YFSETQ. TCRdb used MiXCR to reprocess the 5' RACE reads, holding one entry per CDR3 protein. Here the sample spans roughly 380,000 distinct CDR3 sequences, more than 25% being singletons. The genes are TRBV5-1 and TRBJ1-5, with TRBD1 identical over 7 bases. The sample consisted of PBMCs. The origin of this receptor is a woman between 18 and 55 years old in good health. The CDR3 sequence is CASSPGTAVSQPQHF. The CDR3 DNA follows: TGCGCCAGCAGCCCCGGGACAGCAGTCTCTCAGCCCCAGCATTTT.